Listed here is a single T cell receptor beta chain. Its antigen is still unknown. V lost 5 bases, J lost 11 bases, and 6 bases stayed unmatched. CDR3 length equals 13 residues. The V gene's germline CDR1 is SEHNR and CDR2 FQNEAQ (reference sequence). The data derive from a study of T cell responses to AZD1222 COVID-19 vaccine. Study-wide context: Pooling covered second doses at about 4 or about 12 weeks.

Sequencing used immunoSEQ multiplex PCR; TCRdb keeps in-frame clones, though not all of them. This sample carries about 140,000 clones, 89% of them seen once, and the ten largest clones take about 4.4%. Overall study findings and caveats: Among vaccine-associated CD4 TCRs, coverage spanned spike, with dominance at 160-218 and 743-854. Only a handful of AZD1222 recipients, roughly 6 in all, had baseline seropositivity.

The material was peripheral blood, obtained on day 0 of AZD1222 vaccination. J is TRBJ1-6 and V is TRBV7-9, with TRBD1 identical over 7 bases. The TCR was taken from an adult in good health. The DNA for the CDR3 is TGTGCCAGCAGCGACGACAGGGTGGCACCCCTCCACTTT. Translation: CASSDDRVAPLHF.